This T cell receptor (beta chain) came from a study of cytomegalovirus exposure and HLA in healthy donors. Notes on the study in general: Reported performance of the classifier showed diagnosis of cytomegalovirus status with high specificity and sensitivity. Clonal expansion, a later analysis showed, was greater in HLA-associated TCR beta chains than in equally common others. Productive status was seen about 90% or about 30% of the time for most TCR beta V segments in an earlier analysis.

With 60 Vbeta and 13 Jbeta primers, the PCR was carried out. The method was immunoSEQ multiplex PCR; TCRdb's version includes in-frame clones alone and lacks a portion of them. The data show some 98,000 clones, over 60% seen once. V trimming: 5 bases; J trimming: 1 base; junction bases outside the gene matches: 6. The CDR3 spans 15 residues. Germline V gene sequence: CDR1 MDHEN, CDR2 SYDVKM. In its sample, this clone was seen once. What it binds is not known. The clonotype comes from a female donor in good health and CMV-seronegative. The rearrangement joins TRBV28 to TRBJ1-1, with 8 bases aligning to TRBD1. The sample consisted of PBMCs. The CDR3 sequence: CASSTWTGWNTEAFF. The CDR3, as DNA: TGTGCCAGCAGTACCTGGACAGGGTGGAACACTGAAGCTTTCTTT.